The 25 T cell receptor beta chains below come from one sample, sequenced in a study of Graves' ophthalmopathy and Graves' hyperthyroidism. For repertoire sequencing, the TCR beta CDR3 regions were amplified from RNA transcripts. Following a first-round RT-PCR that used HTBI primers, a second-round multiplex PCR was carried out. TCRdb redid the calling of the multiplex PCR reads with MiXCR, one entry per CDR3 protein. Of about 500,000 distinct CDR3 sequences listed, approximately 35% are singletons. The material sequenced was peripheral blood or thyroid tissue (not recorded which). The source is an adult man with Graves' hyperthyroidism.

On this clonotype itself: A read error is possible here, since a much larger clone lies one base away. The chain uses TRBV11-1 and TRBJ1-2; D might be TRBD1 (6 bases). This CDR3 contains 16 residues. Germline V gene lookup returns CDR1 SGHAT and CDR2 FQDESV (reference sequence). CDR3 sequence reads: CACSGTMTDTNYGYTF. CDR3 sequence (DNA): TGTGCCTGCAGCGGGACAATGACAGACACTAACTATGGCTACACCTTC.

A word on this clonotype: A much larger clone differs from this one at a single base, so this may be a read error. The chain carries TRBV7-2 and TRBJ2-5; D possibly corresponds to TRBD2 (6 bases). Trimming shortened V by 0 bases and J by 0 bases, and 8 bases separated the two germline ends. The CDR3 extends over 15 amino acids. Germline CDR1 and CDR2: SGHTA and FQGNSA. CDR3 loop: CASSLAGEDQETQYF. CDR3 DNA sequence: TGTGCCAGCAGCTTAGCAGGGGAGGACCAAGAGACCCAGTACTTC. Full variable domain (missing parts from reference TRBV7-2 and TRBJ2-5): GAGVSQSPSNKVTEKGKDVELRCDPISGHTALYWYRQSLGQGLEFLIYFQGNSAPDKSGLPSDRFSAERTGGSVSTLTIQRTQQEDSAVYLCASSLAGEDQETQYFGPGTRLLVL.

The table lists this clonotype with many counts. The CDR3: CASSLTGGNQPQHF. The CDR3 region has the DNA TGCGCCAGCAGCTTGACAGGGGGCAATCAGCCCCAGCATTTT. The chain joins TRBV5-1 to TRBJ1-5; 7 bases are a match to TRBD1. This CDR3 has 14 residues. Losses at the gene ends were 1 base for V and 2 bases for J; bases not matched to a gene: 0. Germline values: CDR1 SGHRS, CDR2 YFSETQ. The full variable domain, in which reference TRBV5-1 and TRBJ1-5 provide the parts outside the CDR3, is KAGVTQTPRYLIKTRGQQVTLSCSPISGHRSVSWYQQTPGQGLQFLFEYFSETQRNKGNFPGRFSGRQFSNSRSEMNVSTLELGDSALYLCASSLTGGNQPQHFGDGTRLSIL.

The table lists this clonotype with a count of one. The rearrangement uses TRBV29-1 and TRBJ2-5; D is perhaps TRBD2 (6 bases). The J call could be wrong; TRBJ2-1 is a better fit for the DNA end. The CDR3 sequence is 13 residues long. Germline V gene sequence: CDR1 SQVTM, CDR2 ANQGSEA. CDR3 bases: TGCAGCGTGGGGGGACCACGCTACGGTGAGCAGTTCTTC. Its protein is CSVGGPRYGEQFF.

This clonotype was detected only a few times. The junction departs from germline at one end; a sequencing error may be responsible. V is TRBV10-3 and J is TRBJ2-5; D may correspond to TRBD1 or TRBD2 (5 bases each). This CDR3 contains 13 residues. The germline V gene has CDR1 ENHRY and CDR2 SYGVKD. DNA for the CDR3: TGTGCCAGCAGTTTCGGGACGCGGGAGACCCAGTACTTC. The encoded protein is CASSFGTRETQYF.

This chain uses TRBV14 with TRBJ2-5, with a possible D match to TRBD1 (5 bases). The J call may be wrong; the DNA end is better matched by TRBJ2-1. The CDR3 covers 16 residues. CDR1 is SGHDN and CDR2 is FVKESK in the germline V gene. The CDR3 region has the DNA TGTGCCAGCAGCCAAGAATTCGGGCAGGGCTACAATGAGCAGTTCTTC. Amino acid sequence: CASSQEFGQGYNEQFF.

A few counts support this clonotype. V gene TRBV20-1 combines with J gene TRBJ2-7, with TRBD1 matching 11 bases. The CDR3 length is 13 residues. Germline V gene sequence: CDR1 DFQATT, CDR2 SNEGSKA (reference sequence). J lost 3 bases, V lost 5 bases, and 3 bases had no gene match. This CDR3 is CSAPGTGGYEQYF. CDR3 DNA: TGCAGTGCTCCCGGGACAGGGGGCTACGAGCAGTACTTC.

The chain carries TRBV7-3 and TRBJ2-3, with D uncertain. Per the germline V gene, CDR1 is SGHTA and CDR2 is FQGTGA. CDR3 length equals 13 residues. Trimming took off 4 bases at V and 2 bases at J, with 7 bases between the two ends. The CDR3 region is CASSSGYTDTQYF. The CDR3 nucleotides are TGTGCCAGCAGCTCAGGATACACAGATACGCAGTATTTT.

This clonotype was counted many times. This sequence joins TRBV19 and TRBJ1-1; D remains ambiguous. V was cut by 1 base and J by 2 bases, with 5 bases left in between. The CDR3 sequence is 13 residues long. The V gene's germline CDR1 is LNHDA and CDR2 SQIVND (reference sequence). CDR3 protein: CASSIGFNTEAFF. The CDR3 nucleotides read TGTGCCAGTAGTATAGGGTTCAACACTGAAGCTTTCTTT.

With regard to this clonotype: Since a much larger clone is just one base distant, this may be a read error. This chain uses TRBV7-9 with TRBJ2-5; 8 nucleotides line up with TRBD2. The last part of the DNA fits TRBJ2-1 better; the J call may be wrong. This CDR3 contains 15 residues. CDR1 is SEHNR and CDR2 is FQNEAQ in the germline V gene (reference sequence). The CDR3 coding sequence is TGTGCCAGCAGCTCGACAATAAGCGGGAGCGATGAGCAGTTCTTC. This codes for CASSSTISGSDEQFF.

This clonotype was seen ten or more times. The chain combines TRBV29-1 with TRBJ2-5, with TRBD1 matching over 8 bases. CDR3 length equals 11 residues. In germline, CDR1 is SQVTM, CDR2 ANQGSEA. With 7 bases clipped from V and 12 bases from J, the junction kept 10 bases outside the gene matches. DNA of the CDR3: TGCAGCGCCCGGGACAGGCCCTTTGAGTACTTC. Protein: CSARDRPFEYF.

This chain uses TRBV5-5 with TRBJ2-6; 9 nucleotides line up with TRBD1. Trimming took 2 bases from V and 4 from J; bases not matched to a gene: 7. There are 17 residues in the CDR3. Germline CDR1 and CDR2: SGHKS and YYEKEE (reference sequence). CDR3 nucleotide sequence: TGTGCCAGCAGCTTTGGGGACAGGGTTGAGGGGGCCAACGTCCTGACTTTC. Protein product: CASSFGDRVEGANVLTF.

At least ten counts were recorded for this clonotype. CDR3 nucleotides: TGTGCCAGTAGAGCGGAGGAGTTACGGGGCACTGAAGCTTTCTTT. The encoded protein is CASRAEELRGTEAFF. This sequence joins TRBV19 and TRBJ1-1; D is ambiguous. With 6 bases removed from V and 4 bases from J, the gap between germline ends came to 18 bases. This CDR3 spans 15 amino acids. Germline V gene data show CDR1 as LNHDA and CDR2 as SQIVND (reference sequence).

This clonotype was counted many times. The chain links TRBV4-1 to TRBJ2-6; 7 bases are shared with TRBD1. The germline gives CDR1 MGHRA, CDR2 YSYEKL. Trimming removed 4 bases from V and 2 bases from J; junction bases left unmatched: 8. The CDR3 consists of 17 residues. CDR3 in amino acids: CASSPWATGTGANVLTF. The CDR3 DNA reads as TGCGCCAGCAGCCCCTGGGCGACAGGGACTGGGGCCAACGTCCTGACTTTC.

This clonotype has at least ten counts. DNA for the CDR3: TGTGCCAGCAGCTTAGCGGGGCTGGGTGAAAAACTGTTTTTT. Translated: CASSLAGLGEKLFF. This chain joins TRBV7-2 and TRBJ1-4; D is perhaps TRBD1 (5 bases). Germline V CDR1 and CDR2: SGHTA, FQGNSA. The CDR3 is 14 residues long. Trimming cost V 0 bases and J 7 bases, with 9 bases left between them.

The chain uses TRBV29-1 and TRBJ1-1, with D unclear. Per germline, CDR1 SQVTM and CDR2 ANQGSEA. The V end was cut by 7 bases, the J end by 1 base, with 7 bases between. The CDR3 consists of 11 residues. The CDR3, as DNA: TGCAGCGAAGAAGGGAACACTGAAGCTTTCTTT. It encodes CSEEGNTEAFF.

Many counts were recorded for this clonotype. V usage is TRBV6-6 and J usage is TRBJ1-6, with a tentative D call TRBD1 (5 bases). CDR1 MNHNY and CDR2 SVGAGI come from the germline V gene (reference sequence). V shed 9 bases and J shed 7 bases, with 13 bases lying between them. This CDR3 has 13 amino acids. CDR3 bases: TGTGCCAGTGGGCGGGGGGTAAATTCACCCCTCCACTTT. This gives the protein CASGRGVNSPLHF.

This clonotype appeared many times. This chain connects TRBV25-1 to TRBJ1-4; D perhaps matches TRBD1 (6 bases). The CDR3 has 14 amino acids. The V and J ends lost 5 bases and 8 bases respectively, with 15 bases between them. CDR1 and CDR2 (germline): MGHDK, SYGVNS. The CDR3 sequence is CASSHQGIGEKLFF. The DNA of the CDR3 is TGTGCCAGCAGTCATCAGGGGATAGGCGAAAAACTGTTTTTT.

The chain couples TRBV7-8 to TRBJ1-1, with D possibly being TRBD1 (6 bases). Trimming removed 1 base from V and 11 bases from J, with 11 bases in between. The CDR3 loop spans 12 amino acids. Looked up from germline, CDR1 is SGHVS and CDR2 is FQNEAQ. The CDR3 loop reads CASSLGGATAFF. The CDR3 nucleotides read TGTGCCAGCAGCTTAGGGGGGGCAACGGCTTTCTTT.

This clonotype was counted between two and nine times. The chain combines TRBV3-1 with TRBJ2-7, with 7 bases matching TRBD2. CDR3 size: 17 residues. The germline CDR1 and CDR2 sequences are LGHDT and YNNKEL (reference sequence). The ends lost 0 bases at V and 2 bases at J; junction bases unmatched: 10. CDR3 amino acids: CASSQEIGSGLTYEQYF. The DNA of the CDR3 is TGTGCCAGCAGCCAAGAAATAGGTAGCGGGCTAACCTACGAGCAGTACTTC.

This clonotype was seen repeatedly, ten times or more. V usage is TRBV20-1 and J usage is TRBJ1-1; D unclear. This CDR3 is 16 amino acids long. The V end lost 2 bases, the J end lost 0 bases, and 16 bases lay between the germline ends. Per the germline V gene, CDR1 is DFQATT and CDR2 is SNEGSKA (reference sequence). The CDR3 protein is CSARTPGWGVNTEAFF. DNA of the CDR3: TGCAGTGCTAGAACCCCGGGCTGGGGAGTGAACACTGAAGCTTTCTTT.

The chain couples TRBV7-9 to TRBJ2-2; 8 bases line up with TRBD1. CDR1 and CDR2 from the germline V gene are SEHNR and FQNEAQ (reference sequence). Trimming cost V 5 bases and J 3 bases; bases outside gene matches: 14. CDR3 length: 18 residues. The CDR3 DNA is TGTGCCAGCAGCGGGCCTGGGACAGGTTTTGGGGACACCGGGGAGCTGTTTTTT. Translated, it gives CASSGPGTGFGDTGELFF.

This clonotype was seen just once. The chain is built from TRBV10-3 and TRBJ1-6, with TRBD1 matching over 7 bases. CDR3 length equals 13 residues. The germline V gene encodes CDR1 ENHRY and CDR2 SYGVKD. Trimming at V came to 5 bases and at J to 13 bases, leaving 8 bases not matched to a gene. Here the CDR3 DNA reads TGTGCCATCAGTAATCAGGGGGTTTTTCCCCTCCACTTT. It codes for CAISNQGVFPLHF.

The chain has TRBV5-4 and TRBJ1-1; a possible D gene is TRBD1 (5 bases). The CDR3 is 18 residues long. V was shortened by 1 base and J by 1 base, with 20 bases between the two germline ends. In germline, CDR1 is SGHNT, CDR2 YYREEE (reference sequence). CDR3 protein: CASSLRGAYDISNTEAFF. CDR3 coding DNA: TGTGCCAGCAGCTTGCGAGGGGCCTATGATATTTCGAACACTGAAGCTTTCTTT.

This clonotype was found a few times. The V call is TRBV9, the J call TRBJ2-3, with TRBD2 identical over 8 bases. The germline V gene has CDR1 SGDLS and CDR2 YYNGEE. CDR3 length: 15 amino acids. V trimming: 4 bases; J trimming: 1 base; junction bases outside the gene matches: 5. The CDR3 region has the DNA TGTGCCAGCAGCCGAGCGGGGGCACGCACAGATACGCAGTATTTT. Translating gives CASSRAGARTDTQYF.